Listed below are T cell receptor beta chains from one sample, sequenced in a study of cytomegalovirus exposure and HLA in healthy donors. This table comes from immunoSEQ multiplex PCR, and its TCRdb copy is limited to in-frame clones, with some not included. Among about 160,000 clones listed, approximately 74% were seen once. The source material was PBMCs. These receptor sequences come from a woman aged 25-40 years in good health and CMV-seronegative. CDR3s include the opening cysteine and the closing phenylalanine or tryptophan. D genes are given only for firm matches. Clone size is given for some rows only: seen once, a few or many times, or a class if the clone is expanded.

j_call: TRBJ2-1
d_call: TRBD1
clone_size: -
v_call: TRBV6-1
cdr3_aa: CATLSGQGFGEQFF
cdr3_nt: TGTGCCACTCTCTCCGGACAGGGTTTTGGTGAGCAGTTCTTC

j_call: TRBJ2-1
d_call: TRBD1
clone_size: -
v_call: TRBV19
cdr3_aa: CASSGQAFYNEQFF
cdr3_nt: TGTGCCAGTAGTGGACAGGCGTTTTACAATGAGCAGTTCTTC

j_call: TRBJ2-5
d_call: -
clone_size: -
v_call: TRBV6-6
cdr3_aa: CASSYVPEQETQYF
cdr3_nt: TGTGCCAGCAGTTACGTGCCAGAACAAGAGACCCAGTACTTC

j_call: TRBJ2-1
d_call: -
clone_size: -
v_call: TRBV7-9
cdr3_aa: CASSLAAWGDNEQFF
cdr3_nt: TGTGCCAGCAGCTTAGCGGCCTGGGGGGACAATGAGCAGTTCTTC

j_call: TRBJ1-1
d_call: TRBD1
clone_size: -
v_call: TRBV5-4
cdr3_aa: CASSPGGQGGLEAFF
cdr3_nt: TGTGCCAGCAGCCCCGGGGGACAGGGGGGCCTTGAAGCTTTCTTT

j_call: TRBJ1-6
d_call: TRBD1
clone_size: -
v_call: TRBV5-5
cdr3_aa: CASSLADTRGWGSPLHF
cdr3_nt: TGTGCCAGCAGCTTGGCGGATACCAGGGGGTGGGGTTCACCCCTCCACTTT

j_call: TRBJ2-7
d_call: -
clone_size: -
v_call: TRBV5-6
cdr3_aa: CASSDSSYEQYF
cdr3_nt: TGTGCCAGCAGTGACAGCTCCTACGAGCAGTACTTC

j_call: TRBJ2-5
d_call: -
clone_size: -
v_call: TRBV7-2
cdr3_aa: CASSRGWQETQYF
cdr3_nt: TGTGCCAGCAGCCGGGGGTGGCAAGAGACCCAGTACTTC

j_call: TRBJ2-7
d_call: TRBD2
clone_size: few
v_call: TRBV19
cdr3_aa: CASSPSGVAGNYEQYF
cdr3_nt: TGTGCCAGTAGTCCCAGCGGGGTAGCGGGAAACTACGAGCAGTACTTC

j_call: TRBJ1-1
d_call: TRBD1
clone_size: -
v_call: TRBV7-2
cdr3_aa: CASRRQGADTEAFF
cdr3_nt: TGTGCCAGCAGACGACAGGGGGCGGACACTGAAGCTTTCTTT

j_call: TRBJ1-3
d_call: TRBD1
clone_size: -
v_call: TRBV4-1
cdr3_aa: CASGQGAGNTIYF
cdr3_nt: TGCGCCAGCGGACAGGGGGCTGGAAACACCATATATTTT

j_call: TRBJ1-5
d_call: -
clone_size: -
v_call: TRBV6-6
cdr3_aa: CASSYSVQPQHF
cdr3_nt: TGTGCCAGCAGTTATTCTGTTCAGCCCCAGCATTTT

j_call: TRBJ2-5
d_call: TRBD1
clone_size: few
v_call: TRBV5-1
cdr3_aa: CASSWTGLEETQYF
cdr3_nt: TGCGCCAGCAGCTGGACAGGGCTGGAGGAGACCCAGTACTTC

j_call: TRBJ2-1
d_call: -
clone_size: -
v_call: TRBV6-1
cdr3_aa: CASSTGTPTYNEQFF
cdr3_nt: TGTGCCAGCAGTACCGGGACTCCCACCTACAATGAGCAGTTCTTC

j_call: TRBJ2-3
d_call: -
clone_size: -
v_call: TRBV19
cdr3_aa: CASTDPTGTSTDTQYF
cdr3_nt: TGTGCCAGTACCGACCCGACGGGGACTAGCACAGATACGCAGTATTTT

j_call: TRBJ1-2
d_call: TRBD1
clone_size: few
v_call: TRBV5-4
cdr3_aa: CASSSLGQTYGYTF
cdr3_nt: TGTGCCAGCAGCTCGCTGGGACAGACCTATGGCTACACCTTC

j_call: TRBJ2-5
d_call: -
clone_size: few
v_call: TRBV5-6
cdr3_aa: CASSYTGNEETQYF
cdr3_nt: TGTGCCAGCAGCTACACAGGTAACGAAGAGACCCAGTACTTC

j_call: TRBJ2-1
d_call: TRBD2
clone_size: -
v_call: TRBV4-3
cdr3_aa: CASSQGTSIHFGQFF
cdr3_nt: TGCGCCAGCAGCCAAGGGACTAGTATACATTTCGGGCAGTTCTTC

j_call: TRBJ2-7
d_call: -
clone_size: -
v_call: TRBV19
cdr3_aa: CATSRGPWDEQYF
cdr3_nt: TGTGCCACCTCCAGGGGTCCTTGGGACGAGCAGTACTTC

j_call: TRBJ2-5
d_call: TRBD2
clone_size: -
v_call: TRBV4-1
cdr3_aa: CASSQDPGGGLKETQYF
cdr3_nt: TGCGCCAGCAGCCAAGATCCGGGCGGGGGGCTTAAGGAGACCCAGTACTTC

j_call: TRBJ1-1
d_call: TRBD1
clone_size: -
v_call: TRBV7-9
cdr3_aa: CASSKTGQSYLYTEAFF
cdr3_nt: TGTGCCAGCAGCAAAACGGGACAGTCTTACTTGTACACTGAAGCTTTCTTT

j_call: TRBJ2-7
d_call: -
clone_size: -
v_call: TRBV19
cdr3_aa: CASSMVGDSYEQYF
cdr3_nt: TGTGCCAGTAGTATGGTCGGGGACTCCTACGAGCAGTACTTC

j_call: TRBJ2-6
d_call: TRBD1
clone_size: -
v_call: TRBV9
cdr3_aa: CASSVAPSGDRLSGANVLTF
cdr3_nt: TGTGCCAGCAGCGTGGCCCCCTCGGGGGACAGGCTTTCTGGGGCCAACGTCCTGACTTTC

j_call: TRBJ2-6
d_call: TRBD1
clone_size: few
v_call: TRBV9
cdr3_aa: CASSVSGTVISGANVLTF
cdr3_nt: TGTGCCAGCAGCGTATCCGGGACAGTGATCTCTGGGGCCAACGTCCTGACTTTC

j_call: TRBJ2-5
d_call: TRBD2
clone_size: -
v_call: TRBV4-3
cdr3_aa: CASSQVRGGTQYF
cdr3_nt: TGCGCCAGCAGCCAAGTTCGGGGGGGGACCCAGTACTTC

j_call: TRBJ2-7
d_call: TRBD2
clone_size: -
v_call: TRBV13
cdr3_aa: CASSLGSGSSYEQYF
cdr3_nt: TGTGCCAGCAGCTTGGGTAGCGGGAGTTCCTACGAGCAGTACTTC

j_call: TRBJ1-2
d_call: TRBD1
clone_size: -
v_call: TRBV5-1
cdr3_aa: CASSLGVGDRDVNGYTF
cdr3_nt: TGCGCCAGCAGCTTGGGAGTGGGGGACAGGGATGTGAATGGCTACACCTTC

j_call: TRBJ1-6
d_call: -
clone_size: few
v_call: TRBV5-4
cdr3_aa: CASSLPQGSYNSPLHF
cdr3_nt: TGTGCCAGCAGCTTACCCCAGGGCTCCTATAATTCACCCCTCCACTTT

j_call: TRBJ1-2
d_call: TRBD1
clone_size: -
v_call: TRBV19
cdr3_aa: CASIRGQGNRYTF
cdr3_nt: TGTGCCAGTATCAGGGGACAGGGAAATCGCTACACCTTC

j_call: TRBJ1-2
d_call: -
clone_size: few
v_call: TRBV7-3
cdr3_aa: CASSEDGTYGYTF
cdr3_nt: TGTGCCAGCTCTGAGGATGGAACCTATGGCTACACCTTC

j_call: TRBJ2-5
d_call: -
clone_size: -
v_call: TRBV28
cdr3_aa: CASTRDIQETQYF
cdr3_nt: TGTGCCAGTACCCGGGACATTCAAGAGACCCAGTACTTC

j_call: TRBJ1-5
d_call: -
clone_size: -
v_call: TRBV6-6
cdr3_aa: CASSSGKQQPQHF
cdr3_nt: TGTGCCAGCAGTTCCGGGAAACAGCAGCCCCAGCATTTT

j_call: TRBJ2-1
d_call: TRBD2
clone_size: few
v_call: TRBV18
cdr3_aa: CASSSIGGGRRSYNEQFF
cdr3_nt: TGTGCCAGCTCAAGTATAGGTGGCGGGAGGCGCTCCTACAATGAGCAGTTCTTC

j_call: TRBJ1-1
d_call: -
clone_size: -
v_call: TRBV19
cdr3_aa: CASKDGGGSGIEAFF
cdr3_nt: TGTGCCAGTAAGGACGGGGGGGGCTCCGGGATTGAAGCTTTCTTT

j_call: TRBJ1-6
d_call: -
clone_size: -
v_call: TRBV14
cdr3_aa: CASSQIKGVNSPLHF
cdr3_nt: TGTGCCAGCAGCCAAATAAAGGGGGTAAATTCACCCCTCCACTTT

j_call: TRBJ2-7
d_call: -
clone_size: -
v_call: TRBV7-8
cdr3_aa: CASSTTGFYEQYF
cdr3_nt: TGTGCCAGCAGTACTACAGGGTTCTACGAGCAGTACTTC

j_call: TRBJ2-5
d_call: TRBD1
clone_size: -
v_call: TRBV5-1
cdr3_aa: CASSLGQGGQETQYF
cdr3_nt: TGCGCCAGCAGCTTGGGACAGGGGGGACAAGAGACCCAGTACTTC

j_call: TRBJ1-1
d_call: -
clone_size: -
v_call: TRBV15
cdr3_aa: CATSKKLSRGTEAFF
cdr3_nt: TGTGCCACCAGCAAGAAACTGTCAAGGGGGACTGAAGCTTTCTTT

j_call: TRBJ2-1
d_call: TRBD2
clone_size: -
v_call: TRBV7-8
cdr3_aa: CASRPRLAGNNEQFF
cdr3_nt: TGTGCCAGCAGGCCCAGACTAGCGGGGAACAATGAGCAGTTCTTC

j_call: TRBJ2-1
d_call: -
clone_size: -
v_call: TRBV7-2
cdr3_aa: CASSFMGAANEQFF
cdr3_nt: TGTGCCAGCAGCTTTATGGGGGCAGCTAATGAGCAGTTCTTC

j_call: TRBJ2-1
d_call: -
clone_size: few
v_call: TRBV28
cdr3_aa: CASSFRGEQFF
cdr3_nt: TGTGCCAGCAGTTTCCGCGGTGAGCAGTTCTTC

j_call: TRBJ1-1
d_call: TRBD1
clone_size: -
v_call: TRBV27
cdr3_aa: CASSHGTGGEAFF
cdr3_nt: TGTGCCAGCAGTCACGGGACAGGGGGTGAAGCTTTCTTT

j_call: TRBJ2-1
d_call: -
clone_size: -
v_call: TRBV29-1
cdr3_aa: CSVDWAGSGNEQFF
cdr3_nt: TGCAGCGTTGATTGGGCTGGGTCAGGCAATGAGCAGTTCTTC

j_call: TRBJ1-2
d_call: -
clone_size: -
v_call: TRBV29-1
cdr3_aa: CSVEDLRTELNGYTF
cdr3_nt: TGCAGCGTTGAAGATCTTAGGACAGAGTTGAATGGCTACACCTTC

j_call: TRBJ2-7
d_call: -
clone_size: -
v_call: TRBV4-1
cdr3_aa: CASSQLGTDYYEQYF
cdr3_nt: TGCGCCAGCAGCCAACTCGGGACTGATTATTACGAGCAGTACTTC

j_call: TRBJ2-7
d_call: -
clone_size: -
v_call: TRBV4-2
cdr3_aa: CASSQTEGGPYEQYF
cdr3_nt: TGTGCCAGCAGCCAGACTGAGGGCGGCCCCTACGAGCAGTACTTC

j_call: TRBJ2-7
d_call: TRBD2
clone_size: -
v_call: TRBV9
cdr3_aa: CASSLGLAEDEQYF
cdr3_nt: TGTGCCAGCAGCCTTGGACTAGCGGAAGACGAGCAGTACTTC

j_call: TRBJ1-1
d_call: -
clone_size: -
v_call: TRBV25-1
cdr3_aa: CASSEGRDGPEWAFF
cdr3_nt: TGTGCCAGCAGTGAGGGGAGGGACGGCCCGGAGTGGGCTTTCTTT

j_call: TRBJ2-1
d_call: TRBD2
clone_size: -
v_call: TRBV10-3
cdr3_aa: CAIGGLLAGEEQFF
cdr3_nt: TGTGCCATCGGAGGGCTGCTAGCGGGTGAAGAGCAGTTCTTC

j_call: TRBJ2-2
d_call: -
clone_size: few
v_call: TRBV7-8
cdr3_aa: CASSQDTYTGELFF
cdr3_nt: TGTGCCAGCAGCCAGGACACATACACCGGGGAGCTGTTTTTT

j_call: TRBJ1-2
d_call: -
clone_size: -
v_call: TRBV4-2
cdr3_aa: CASSQDRGLDAGYTF
cdr3_nt: TGTGCCAGCAGCCAAGATCGGGGTTTAGATGCTGGCTACACCTTC